This T cell receptor beta chain appears in the sequencing data of a study of blood T cell repertoires in COVID-19. The wider study: T cells, B-cell-depleted T cells, or PBMCs supplied cDNA or gDNA.

This clone was seen more than once but under ten times. The length of the CDR3 is 14 residues. The germline V gene encodes CDR1 WNHNN and CDR2 SYGVQD (reference sequence). Trimming stripped 3 bases from V and 2 bases from J, with 10 bases between. As handled by the study authors: Scientists estimated how many nucleated cells there were by amplifying reference gene primers. Clones were sequenced by immunoSEQ multiplex PCR, and TCRdb holds only the in-frame ones, with some missing. V and J calls and clone size are given by that table; D and trimming were obtained from the DNA. The table shows about 210,000 clones, with 80% to 90% occurring only once.

The sample comprised peripheral blood. The V and J genes are TRBV10-1 and TRBJ1-1, with TRBD1 as a possible D gene (6 bases). The sequence derives from a man aged 50 or older with active or convalescent COVID-19. CDR3 coding DNA: TGCGCCAGCAGTGACGGGGGGCTTAACACTGAAGCTTTCTTT. Translated, it gives CASSDGGLNTEAFF.